The present T cell receptor (beta chain) was sequenced within a study of blood T cell repertoires in COVID-19. In the study overall: COVID-19 samples collected from the United States, Italy and Spain covered acute and convalescent phases. T cells, B-cell-depleted T cells, or PBMCs supplied cDNA or gDNA.

The CDR3 covers 15 residues. The germline V gene encodes CDR1 SGHKS and CDR2 YYEKEE (reference sequence). V was trimmed by 4 bases and J by 4 bases, leaving 17 bases between them. Per the original data handling: Nucleated cell number was recorded as an estimate derived from reference gene primer amplification. Assay: immunoSEQ multiplex PCR; the TCRdb copy retains only in-frame clones and omits some. The V and J calls and clone size come from that table; D and trimming were worked out from the DNA. The table includes 240,000 or so clones, around four fifths detected once. The sequenced material came from peripheral blood. The TCR was taken from a woman aged 55-75 years with active or convalescent COVID-19. The V call is TRBV5-5, the J call TRBJ2-5, with unresolved D. This CDR3 reads CASSEQPLVGETQYF. The CDR3 nucleotides read TGTGCCAGCAGCGAACAGCCACTGGTAGGAGAGACCCAGTACTTC.